Reported below is one TCR beta chain. The antigen is not known. This sample is drawn from a study of T cell repertoires in cytomegalovirus infection. Study background: The authors relied on CMV epitopes, both recently identified HLA-C-restricted and well-studied HLA-B-restricted. Both a matching HLA type and CMV infection were indicated by public TCR beta signatures.

Study-wide results and caveats: Carriage of CMV together with the relevant HLA was identifiable through cumulative public TCR beta family frequency. HLA-C-restricted CMV clonotypes gave the most frequent clonotype in two of eight donors.

Trimming removed 3 bases at V and 2 bases at J, with 13 bases between. CDR3 size: 15 residues. Germline V gives CDR1 LNHDA, CDR2 SQIVND (reference sequence). Each CDR3 protein gets one entry after TCRdb re-called the reads with MiXCR. The table records around 750,000 distinct CDR3 sequences, approximately 29% of them present only once. This TCR was sampled from a human donor in good health (CMV status not recorded). Some clones in this sample may be carry-over from other donors' samples. This chain links TRBV19 with TRBJ1-1, with D possibly matching TRBD1 (6 bases). The material was cultured CD8+ T cells from PBMCs, obtained from culture after CMV antigen stimulation. CDR3 nucleotide sequence: TGTGCCAGTAGTATCGGGCAGGGGCGAAACACTGAAGCTTTCTTT. It yields the protein CASSIGQGRNTEAFF. Full variable domain (rest looked up from reference TRBV19 and TRBJ1-1): DGGITQSPKYLFRKEGQNVTLSCEQNLNHDAMYWYRQDPGQGLRLIYYSQIVNDFQKGDIAEGYSVSREKKESFPLTVTSAQKNPTAFYLCASSIGQGRNTEAFFGQGTRLTVV.